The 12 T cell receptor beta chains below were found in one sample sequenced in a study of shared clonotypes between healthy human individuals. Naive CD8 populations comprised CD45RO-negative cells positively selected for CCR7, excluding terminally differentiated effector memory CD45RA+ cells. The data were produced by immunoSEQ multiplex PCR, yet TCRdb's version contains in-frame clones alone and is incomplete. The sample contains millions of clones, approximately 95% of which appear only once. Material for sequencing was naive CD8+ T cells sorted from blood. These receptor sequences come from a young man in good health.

CDR3 sequence reads: CASSEREEIETQYF. DNA of the CDR3: TGTGCCAGCAGCGAGCGGGAGGAGATAGAGACCCAGTACTTC. The chain combines TRBV25-1 with TRBJ2-5; 9 nucleotides match TRBD2. The CDR3 totals 14 residues. Germline V CDR1 and CDR2: MGHDK, SYGVNS. Losses at the gene ends were 6 bases for V and 4 bases for J; bases not matched to a gene: 6.

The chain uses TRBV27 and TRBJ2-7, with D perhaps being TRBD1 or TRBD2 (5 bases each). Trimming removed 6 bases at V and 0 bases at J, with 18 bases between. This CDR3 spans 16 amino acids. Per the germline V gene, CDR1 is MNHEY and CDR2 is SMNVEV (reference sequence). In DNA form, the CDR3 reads TGTGCCAGCAGCCATCTCGGGACGGGGAGCTCCTACGAGCAGTACTTC. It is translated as CASSHLGTGSSYEQYF.

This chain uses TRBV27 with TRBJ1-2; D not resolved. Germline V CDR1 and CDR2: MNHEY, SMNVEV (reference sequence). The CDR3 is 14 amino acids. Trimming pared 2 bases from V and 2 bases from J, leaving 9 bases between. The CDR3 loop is CASSLKGSNYGYTF. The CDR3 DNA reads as TGTGCCAGCAGTTTAAAGGGATCCAACTATGGCTACACCTTC.

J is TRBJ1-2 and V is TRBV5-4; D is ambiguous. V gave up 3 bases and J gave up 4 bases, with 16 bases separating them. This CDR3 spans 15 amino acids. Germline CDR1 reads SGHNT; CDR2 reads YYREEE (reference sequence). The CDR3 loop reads CASSSGPDLPYGYTF. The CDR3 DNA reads TGTGCCAGCAGCTCTGGGCCAGACCTACCCTATGGCTACACCTTC.

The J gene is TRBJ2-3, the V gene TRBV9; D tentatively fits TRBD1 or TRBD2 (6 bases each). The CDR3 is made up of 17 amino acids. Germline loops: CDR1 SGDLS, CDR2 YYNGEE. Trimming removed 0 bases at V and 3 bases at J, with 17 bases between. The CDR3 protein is CASSVDVVGGGTDTQYF. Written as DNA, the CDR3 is TGTGCCAGCAGCGTAGACGTTGTCGGGGGCGGGACAGATACGCAGTATTTT.

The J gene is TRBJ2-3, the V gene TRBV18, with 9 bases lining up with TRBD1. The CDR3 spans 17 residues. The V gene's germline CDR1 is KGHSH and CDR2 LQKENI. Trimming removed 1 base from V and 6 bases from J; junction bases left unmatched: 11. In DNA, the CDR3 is TGTGCCAGCTCACCACGGCCGGGACAGGGCGAGGGGGATACGCAGTATTTT. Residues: CASSPRPGQGEGDTQYF.

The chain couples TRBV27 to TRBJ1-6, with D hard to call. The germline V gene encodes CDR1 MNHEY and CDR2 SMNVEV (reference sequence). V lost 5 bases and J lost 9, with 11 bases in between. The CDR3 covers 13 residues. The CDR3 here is CASSPGSPSPLHF. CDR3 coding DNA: TGTGCCAGCAGTCCCGGATCCCCTTCACCCCTCCACTTT.

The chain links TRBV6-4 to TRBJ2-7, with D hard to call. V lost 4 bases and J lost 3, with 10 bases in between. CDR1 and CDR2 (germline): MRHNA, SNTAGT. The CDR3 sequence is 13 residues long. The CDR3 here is CASSARLGYEQYF. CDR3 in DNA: TGTGCCAGCAGTGCCCGACTTGGCTACGAGCAGTACTTC.

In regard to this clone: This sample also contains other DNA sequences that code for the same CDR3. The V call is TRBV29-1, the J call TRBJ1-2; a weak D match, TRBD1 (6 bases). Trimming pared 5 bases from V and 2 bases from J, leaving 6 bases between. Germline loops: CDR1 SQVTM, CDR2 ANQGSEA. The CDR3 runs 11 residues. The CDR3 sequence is CSVQGNYGYTF. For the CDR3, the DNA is TGCAGCGTTCAGGGGAACTATGGCTACACCTTC.

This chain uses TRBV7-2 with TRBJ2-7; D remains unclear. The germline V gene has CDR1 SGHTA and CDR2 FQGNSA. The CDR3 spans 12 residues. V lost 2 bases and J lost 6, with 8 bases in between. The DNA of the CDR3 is TGTGCCAGCAGCTTATCCGGGTCCGAGCAGTACTTC. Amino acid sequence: CASSLSGSEQYF.

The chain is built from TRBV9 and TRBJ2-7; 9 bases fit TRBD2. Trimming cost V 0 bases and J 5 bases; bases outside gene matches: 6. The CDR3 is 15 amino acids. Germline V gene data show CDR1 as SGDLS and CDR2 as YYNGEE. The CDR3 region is CASSVANSGSDEQYF. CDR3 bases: TGTGCCAGCAGCGTAGCTAATAGCGGGAGTGACGAGCAGTACTTC. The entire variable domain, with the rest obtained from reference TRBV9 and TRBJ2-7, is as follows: DSGVTQTPKHLITATGQRVTLRCSPRSGDLSVYWYQQSLDQGLQFLIQYYNGEERAKGNILERFSAQQFPDLHSELNLSSLELGDSALYFCASSVANSGSDEQYFGPGTRLTVT.

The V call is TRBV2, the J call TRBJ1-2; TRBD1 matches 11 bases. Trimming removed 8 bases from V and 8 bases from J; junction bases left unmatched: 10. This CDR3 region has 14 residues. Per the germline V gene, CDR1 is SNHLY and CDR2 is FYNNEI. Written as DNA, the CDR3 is TGTGCCAGCGGCCCCGGACAGGGGGCTCGAGGCTACACCTTC. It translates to CASGPGQGARGYTF. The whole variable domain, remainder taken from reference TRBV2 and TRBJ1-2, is EPEVTQTPSHQVTQMGQEVILRCVPISNHLYFYWYRQILGQKVEFLVSFYNNEISEKSEIFDDQFSVERPDGSNFTLKIRSTKLEDSAMYFCASGPGQGARGYTFGSGTRLTVV.